These 30 T cell receptor beta chains originate from one sample sequenced in a study of CD4+ T cells in melanoma. Assay used: immunoSEQ multiplex PCR; TCRdb lists only in-frame clones, some missing. The sample consists of over 100,000 clones, 92% of them appearing once. Sequenced input: peripheral blood. The receptors derive from a human donor with melanoma.

The chain is built from TRBV18 and TRBJ2-3, with D possibly being TRBD1 (5 bases). In germline, CDR1 is KGHSH, CDR2 LQKENI. The germline V and J ends were trimmed by 5 bases and 2 bases, with 11 bases remaining between them. CDR3 size: 14 residues. The CDR3, as DNA: TGTGCCAGCTCAAAGGACAAAGACACAGATACGCAGTATTTT. As protein: CASSKDKDTDTQYF. The full variable domain, completed using reference TRBV18 and TRBJ2-3, is NAGVMQNPRHLVRRRGQEARLRCSPMKGHSHVYWYRQLPEEGLKFMVYLQKENIIDESGMPKERFSAEFPKEGPSILRIQQVVRGDSAAYFCASSKDKDTDTQYFGPGTRLTVL.

The chain links TRBV5-4 to TRBJ1-1; no definite D call. Germline V gene lookup returns CDR1 SGHNT and CDR2 YYREEE (reference sequence). There are 13 residues in the CDR3. Trimming pared 0 bases from V and 1 base from J, leaving 4 bases between. The CDR3: CASSLVRNTEAFF. The CDR3 coding sequence is TGTGCCAGCAGCTTGGTCAGGAACACTGAAGCTTTCTTT.

The chain's CDR3 is CASSREKGSYEQYF. DNA for the CDR3: TGTGCCAGCAGCCGGGAGAAGGGCTCCTACGAGCAGTACTTC. V and J are TRBV11-3 and TRBJ2-7; TRBD2 is a possible D gene (6 bases). Trimming pared 5 bases from V and 0 bases from J, leaving 11 bases between. CDR3 size: 14 residues. The V gene's germline CDR1 is SGHNT and CDR2 YENEEA.

The V call is TRBV11-3, the J call TRBJ1-1; D gene ambiguous. CDR3 size: 12 residues. Per germline, CDR1 SGHNT and CDR2 YENEEA. The V and J ends lost 0 bases and 7 bases respectively, with 6 bases between them. CDR3 region: CASSLEAGEAFF. The CDR3 DNA follows: TGTGCCAGCAGCTTAGAGGCGGGTGAAGCTTTCTTT.

The rearrangement uses TRBV6-5 and TRBJ2-5, with 8 bases fitting TRBD2. V shed 6 bases and J 9 bases; nucleotides not matched to a gene: 15. This CDR3 comprises 15 residues. Per the germline V gene, CDR1 is MNHEY and CDR2 is SVGAGI. As DNA, the CDR3 is TGTGCCAGCAGCTGGCGGGGGGCTTCCGGGTCGGCCCAGTACTTC. Its translation: CASSWRGASGSAQYF.

This clone has just one count. The chain combines TRBV13 with TRBJ2-7, with TRBD2 identical over 7 bases. J lost 5 bases, V lost 5 bases, and 9 bases had no gene match. CDR3 length: 14 amino acids. The germline CDR1 and CDR2 sequences are PRHDT and FYEKMQ (reference sequence). The CDR3 reads CASSHQRDVHEQYF. CDR3 in DNA: TGTGCCAGCAGCCACCAGCGGGATGTCCACGAGCAGTACTTC. Combining the CDR3 with reference TRBV13 and TRBJ2-7 gives the whole variable domain AAGVIQSPRHLIKEKRETATLKCYPIPRHDTVYWYQQGPGQDPQFLISFYEKMQSDKGSIPDRFSAQQFSDYHSELNMSSLELGDSALYFCASSHQRDVHEQYFGPGTRLTVT.

The J gene is TRBJ1-1, the V gene TRBV14, with D unresolved. Germline V lookup: CDR1 SGHDN, CDR2 FVKESK. V was trimmed by 0 bases and J by 4 bases, leaving 9 bases between them. The CDR3 runs to 14 residues. The CDR3 spells CASSQEGWITEAFF. The DNA of the CDR3 is TGTGCCAGCAGCCAAGAAGGGTGGATCACTGAAGCTTTCTTT.

The rearrangement joins TRBV28 to TRBJ1-1, with D hard to call. Trimming took off 7 bases at V and 4 bases at J, with 10 bases between the two ends. The CDR3 is 12 amino acids. Germline V gene data show CDR1 as MDHEN and CDR2 as SYDVKM. The CDR3 reads CASTPVGTEAFF. In DNA form, the CDR3 reads TGTGCCAGCACGCCGGTGGGCACTGAAGCTTTCTTT.

The chain carries TRBV28 and TRBJ1-2, with no clear D. The CDR3 has 14 amino acids. Germline assignment: CDR1 MDHEN and CDR2 SYDVKM. V gave up 10 bases and J gave up 4 bases, with 19 bases separating them. The CDR3 region is CATPDGPWGYGYTF. CDR3 bases: TGTGCCACCCCAGACGGACCGTGGGGCTATGGCTACACCTTC.

V usage is TRBV2 and J usage is TRBJ2-5, with D unresolved. Trimming pared 1 base from V and 2 bases from J, leaving 5 bases between. Germline CDR1 is SNHLY and CDR2 is FYNNEI. This CDR3 spans 13 amino acids. CDR3 DNA sequence: TGTGCCAGCAGTGAAGGGCGACAAGAGACCCAGTACTTC. Translated, it gives CASSEGRQETQYF.

V gene TRBV29-1 combines with J gene TRBJ2-1, with 8 bases fitting TRBD1. Germline V gene data show CDR1 as SQVTM and CDR2 as ANQGSEA. V trimming: 3 bases; J trimming: 2 bases; junction bases outside the gene matches: 9. The CDR3 consists of 16 residues. The CDR3 spells CSVEIGQGATYNEQFF. The CDR3 bases are TGCAGCGTTGAGATCGGACAGGGTGCCACCTACAATGAGCAGTTCTTC.

The chain carries TRBV9 and TRBJ2-5; TRBD2 matches at 9 bases. The CDR3 has 16 amino acids. V was clipped by 0 bases and J by 2 bases; unmatched bases: 5. CDR1 and CDR2 (germline): SGDLS, YYNGEE. CDR3: CASSVAGLAGQETQYF. DNA for the CDR3: TGTGCCAGCAGCGTAGCTGGGCTAGCGGGGCAAGAGACCCAGTACTTC.

V is TRBV7-6 and J is TRBJ2-7; 7 bases map to TRBD1. Germline-derived CDR1 and CDR2 are SGHVS and FNYEAQ. V trimming: 5 bases; J trimming: 1 base; junction bases outside the gene matches: 5. The CDR3 totals 14 residues. The CDR3 DNA follows: TGTGCCAGCAGCCCCATGACAGGGTCCTACGAGCAGTACTTC. Translating gives CASSPMTGSYEQYF.

The genes are TRBV6-1 and TRBJ2-5, with D possibly being TRBD2 (6 bases). The CDR3 extends over 15 amino acids. Trimming shortened V by 1 base and J by 1 base, and 10 bases separated the two germline ends. Germline CDR1 and CDR2: MNHNS and SASEGT. CDR3 amino acids: CASSEVWGVQETQYF. CDR3 DNA: TGTGCCAGCAGTGAAGTCTGGGGGGTCCAAGAGACCCAGTACTTC.

V and J are TRBV5-1 and TRBJ2-7; D perhaps matches TRBD1 (6 bases). Germline V gene data show CDR1 as SGHRS and CDR2 as YFSETQ. Trimming took off 1 base at V and 6 bases at J, with 14 bases between the two ends. The CDR3 totals 14 residues. This CDR3 is CASSLRRGYSEQYF. The CDR3 DNA is TGCGCCAGCAGCTTGCGTAGGGGGTATAGCGAGCAGTACTTC.

In DNA, the CDR3 is TGTGCCAGCAAAGGTCTAACGAGCGACAGGGCTGAAGCTTTCTTT. Protein: CASKGLTSDRAEAFF. This sequence joins TRBV6-1 and TRBJ1-1; 7 bases line up with TRBD1. The CDR3 covers 15 residues. V shed 7 bases and J 6 bases; nucleotides not matched to a gene: 14. Germline CDR1 MNHNS, CDR2 SASEGT.

V is TRBV7-9 and J is TRBJ1-3; D ambiguous. CDR1 and CDR2 from the germline V gene are SEHNR and FQNEAQ (reference sequence). This CDR3 is 16 amino acids long. The ends were cut back, 1 base at V and 0 bases at J, with 10 bases in the middle. This CDR3 reads CASSLGQRISGNTIYF. CDR3 nucleotides: TGTGCCAGCAGCTTAGGGCAGCGTATCTCTGGAAACACCATATATTTT.

The chain couples TRBV7-9 to TRBJ1-1, with a weak D call TRBD1 (5 bases). Germline values: CDR1 SEHNR, CDR2 FQNEAQ (reference sequence). The CDR3 totals 16 residues. Between the trimmed V and J ends, which lost 5 bases and 0 bases, there was a span of 16 bases. In DNA, the CDR3 is TGTGCCAGCAGCCGGTGGAGGGTACAGGTGAACACTGAAGCTTTCTTT. Translation gives CASSRWRVQVNTEAFF. The full variable domain, with the rest looked up from reference TRBV7-9 and TRBJ1-1, is DTGVSQNPRHKITKRGQNVTFRCDPISEHNRLYWYRQTLGQGPEFLTYFQNEAQLEKSRLLSDRFSAERPKGSFSTLEIQRTEQGDSAMYLCASSRWRVQVNTEAFFGQGTRLTVV.

The chain recombines TRBV7-9 with TRBJ2-7, with D hard to call. The CDR3 consists of 17 residues. The germline V gene encodes CDR1 SEHNR and CDR2 FQNEAQ (reference sequence). V was pared by 2 bases and J by 5 bases, with 22 bases between. CDR3 DNA sequence: TGTGCCAGCAGCTTATCTCTGGGCTGGCAGTTAAACCACGAGCAGTACTTC. Protein: CASSLSLGWQLNHEQYF.

This sequence joins TRBV4-1 and TRBJ1-1, with unresolved D. The germline V gene encodes CDR1 MGHRA and CDR2 YSYEKL. The CDR3 sequence is 16 residues long. Trimming pared 4 bases from V and 4 bases from J, leaving 19 bases between. The CDR3 loop reads CASSRAVATKGTEAFF. The CDR3 DNA is TGCGCCAGCAGCCGGGCCGTGGCAACGAAGGGCACTGAAGCTTTCTTT.

The rearrangement joins TRBV4-1 to TRBJ2-7; weak D call: TRBD1 (5 bases). Germline CDR1 and CDR2: MGHRA and YSYEKL. The CDR3 extends over 16 amino acids. V lost 0 bases to trimming and J lost 3 bases, with 15 bases between them. Here the CDR3 reads CASSQELRQGIYEQYF. The CDR3 DNA follows: TGCGCCAGCAGCCAAGAATTGCGGCAGGGCATCTACGAGCAGTACTTC.

The chain has TRBV28 and TRBJ2-7; D uncertain. The V and J ends lost 3 bases and 5 bases respectively, with 14 bases between them. The germline gives CDR1 MDHEN, CDR2 SYDVKM. The CDR3 covers 14 residues. CDR3 in DNA: TGTGCCAGCAGTTTGCTCGTGGAAGGCCACGAGCAGTACTTC. This gives the protein CASSLLVEGHEQYF. The variable domain in full, completed from reference TRBV28 and TRBJ2-7, reads DVKVTQSSRYLVKRTGEKVFLECVQDMDHENMFWYRQDPGLGLRLIYFSYDVKMKEKGDIPEGYSVSREKKERFSLILESASTNQTSMYLCASSLLVEGHEQYFGPGTRLTVT.

The rearrangement joins TRBV4-3 to TRBJ1-5, with D perhaps TRBD1 (5 bases). The length of the CDR3 is 15 residues. V lost 0 bases to trimming and J lost 7 bases, with 13 bases between them. Looked up from germline, CDR1 is LGHNA and CDR2 is YSLEER. CDR3 nucleotides: TGCGCCAGCAGCCAAGATGGGGCGGGGCGGCAGCCCCAGCATTTT. The encoded protein is CASSQDGAGRQPQHF.

The chain has TRBV7-2 and TRBJ2-3; TRBD1 agrees at 8 bases. The V gene's germline CDR1 is SGHTA and CDR2 FQGNSA. This CDR3 contains 17 residues. J gave up 5 bases and V 2 bases, and 12 bases lay outside the gene matches. This chain's CDR3 is CASSLFSLQGAGDTQYF. The CDR3 DNA reads as TGTGCCAGCAGCTTATTTTCCCTCCAGGGGGCGGGAGATACGCAGTATTTT.

The J gene is TRBJ2-7, the V gene TRBV7-2; tentative D call: TRBD1 (5 bases). V dropped 7 bases and J dropped 5 bases, with 12 bases sitting between them. The CDR3 spans 12 residues. Germline CDR1 reads SGHTA; CDR2 reads FQGNSA. The CDR3 nucleotides are TGTGCCAGCAATGCAGGGATCGACGAGCAGTACTTC. Amino acids: CASNAGIDEQYF.

Within the sample, this clone is medium-sized. V is TRBV2 and J is TRBJ1-2; D not certain. Deletions cut 8 bases from V and 8 bases from J, with 15 bases between. This CDR3 comprises 12 residues. Germline lookup yields CDR1 SNHLY and CDR2 FYNNEI. Written as DNA, the CDR3 is TGTGCCAGCCTCGGACCGGCTGGGGGCTACACCTTC. Protein sequence: CASLGPAGGYTF.

The chain is built from TRBV28 and TRBJ2-7; D may be TRBD1 (6 bases). The V end lost 9 bases, the J end lost 2 bases, and 17 bases lay between the germline ends. Per germline, CDR1 MDHEN and CDR2 SYDVKM. This CDR3 region has 14 residues. The chain's CDR3 is CASSLTGRAYEQYF. The CDR3 nucleotides are TGTGCCAGTTCCCTAACAGGGAGAGCCTACGAGCAGTACTTC.

The V and J genes are TRBV5-6 and TRBJ2-3; D might be TRBD2 (6 bases). This CDR3 spans 14 amino acids. Germline V gene data show CDR1 as SGHDT and CDR2 as YYEEEE. The germline V and J ends were trimmed by 5 bases and 2 bases, with 12 bases remaining between them. CDR3 protein: CASSWDSSTDTQYF. CDR3 bases: TGTGCCAGCAGTTGGGACTCCTCCACAGATACGCAGTATTTT.

CDR3 sequence (DNA): TGTGCCAGCAGCCTAGGCACAGATACGCAGTATTTT. It yields the protein CASSLGTDTQYF. The V and J genes are TRBV11-3 and TRBJ2-3, with D unclear. CDR3 length: 12 residues. Trimming took off 5 bases at V and 1 base at J, with 4 bases between the two ends. Per germline, CDR1 SGHNT and CDR2 YENEEA.

The J gene is TRBJ2-7, the V gene TRBV19; possibly TRBD1 for D (5 bases). Germline loops: CDR1 LNHDA, CDR2 SQIVND (reference sequence). V lost 7 bases and J 3 bases, leaving 22 bases between the germline ends. The CDR3 sequence is 16 residues long. The CDR3 region is CASIWGRNTLDYEQYF. CDR3 nucleotides: TGTGCCAGTATTTGGGGCAGGAATACTTTGGACTACGAGCAGTACTTC.